This T cell receptor beta chain is from a study of OX40 agonist ivuxolimab in advanced cancers. Study-wide context: Ivuxolimab was an agonistic, fully human IgG2 monoclonal antibody directed against OX40 (CD134), a costimulatory receptor. Intravenous ivuxolimab was administered to patients every 2 weeks at six dose levels: 0.01, 0.1, 0.3, 1.5, 3 and 10 mg/kg. Of the roughly 52 dose-escalation patients, hepatocellular carcinoma was present in some 19, melanoma in around 15, renal cell carcinoma in 9 and head and neck cancer in 9. A male proportion of roughly 80% and a mean age of roughly 58 years, ranging from roughly 23 to 80, were recorded for the dose-escalation cohort. Prior anti-PD-1, anti-PD-L1 or anti-CTLA-4 therapy was permitted, and 40% of dose-escalation patients had received checkpoint inhibitors. Partial responses occurred in three dose-escalation patients, of whom one had hepatocellular carcinoma and two had cutaneous melanoma. Peripheral TCRbeta sequencing aimed to test whether ivuxolimab altered TCR sequence diversity and caused clonal T-cell expansion. The paper covers the monotherapy dose-escalation part of the phase I ivuxolimab trial, which included N of about 56 patients.

Patients with a history of autoimmune disease or receiving systemic immunosuppression were excluded from the trial. Peripheral blood for TCR sequencing was collected from all dose cohorts at baseline, on cycle 4 day 1, and on cycle 7 day 1. The samples were taken from a phase I, first-in-human, multicenter, open-label dose-escalation trial of ivuxolimab. Adults with locally advanced or metastatic head and neck squamous cell, hepatocellular, melanoma or renal cell carcinoma were enrolled in the trial. CD4+ and CD8+ T cells were sorted separately from peripheral blood before TCR sequencing. For sequencing of the TCRbeta CDR3 region, genomic DNA was extracted from the sorted cells. TCRbeta CDR3 regions were sequenced using the immunoSEQ Assay. TCRdb re-hosts the immuneACCESS table, in-frame sequences only. Its copies lack some clones; in the studies checked, an unresolved V gene accounts for under half of them, and the cause for the rest is not known. The sample table records roughly 98,000 clones; about 80% of these occur just once. More than 1.1% of the sample is in the top ten clones.

V trim: 9 bases; J trim: 5 bases; unmatched bases: 19. The CDR3 starts with the cysteine, ends with the phenylalanine, and has 17 residues. Of all the DNA, just the CDR3 is kept, 51 bases in frame from base 1. For CDR1 and CDR2, the germline V gene (reference sequence) lists LNHNV and YYDKDF. Of note for this clone: Its target antigen remains unknown. Qualities for individual bases were not recorded, and no much larger clone is one base off.

Results and caveats for the whole study, not just this receptor: The antigen specificity of the peripheral T cells that underwent clonal expansion was not determined. After ivuxolimab, more expanded clones were found on average in CD8+ T cells than in CD4+ T cells. Clonal expansion of both CD4+ and CD8+ blood T cells was observed from baseline to week 6 at doses 0.1 to 3.0 mg/kg. In the 0.1-3.0 mg/kg groups, partial responders had among the lowest normalized peripheral clonal expansion, particularly in CD8+ T cells. Low levels of normalized T-cell clonal expansion were also shown by some nonresponding patients.

The receptor comes from an adult with an advanced solid tumor such as melanoma, head and neck, liver or kidney cancer. Sequenced material: CD4+ or CD8+ T cells sorted from blood, taken in a trial of the OX40 agonist ivuxolimab. The sequence joins TRBV15 to TRBJ2-5, with 9 bases in between that match TRBD1. CDR3 reads: CATDPGQGFRPDETQYF. The sequenced DNA: TGTGCCACGGACCCGGGACAGGGTTTTCGTCCCGACGAGACCCAGTACTTC.